Presented here are 29 T cell receptor beta chains from one specimen sequenced in a study of neurological immune-mediated disorders. TCRdb itself ran the 5' RACE reads through MiXCR, one entry per CDR3 protein. There are roughly 88,000 distinct CDR3 sequences in the sample; around 3.6% occur only once, and less than 3.5% lies in the top ten. Source material: PBMCs. Every receptor here comes from a woman in her forties or fifties with multiple sclerosis.

Many counts were recorded for this clonotype. The chain carries TRBV5-1 and TRBJ2-3; no clear D gene. V was cut by 0 bases and J by 2 bases, with 7 bases left in between. The germline V gene has CDR1 SGHRS and CDR2 YFSETQ. The CDR3 totals 14 residues. The CDR3 coding sequence is TGCGCCAGCAGCTTGGCTATCGACACAGATACGCAGTATTTT. Translation gives CASSLAIDTDTQYF.

V is TRBV20-1 and J is TRBJ1-6; D remains unclear. CDR3 size: 14 residues. V was shortened by 5 bases and J by 4 bases, with 12 bases between the two germline ends. Looked up from germline, CDR1 is DFQATT and CDR2 is SNEGSKA (reference sequence). CDR3 residues: CSAPLGGYNSPLHF. CDR3 coding DNA: TGCAGTGCTCCATTGGGAGGGTATAATTCACCCCTCCACTTT.

This clonotype came up many times. The chain has TRBV5-1 and TRBJ1-1; possible D gene TRBD1, 5 bases. Per germline, CDR1 SGHRS and CDR2 YFSETQ. The CDR3 extends over 15 amino acids. V lost 3 bases and J 1 base, leaving 13 bases between the germline ends. Here the CDR3 reads CASSWGPNKNTEAFF. For the CDR3, the DNA is TGCGCCAGCAGCTGGGGCCCAAACAAGAACACTGAAGCTTTCTTT.

Note on this clonotype: This may be a read error: a much more frequent sequence differs by one nucleotide. The chain couples TRBV9 to TRBJ2-2; either TRBD1 or TRBD2 may supply D (5 bases each). CDR3 length equals 12 residues. Germline V gene sequence: CDR1 SGDLS, CDR2 YYNGEE. CDR3 in amino acids: CASRASTGALFF. CDR3 nucleotide sequence: TGTGCCAGCAGGGCTTCCACCGGGGCGCTGTTTTTT.

In its sample, this clonotype was seen many times. The chain uses TRBV20-1 and TRBJ2-2; D remains unclear. The length of the CDR3 is 17 residues. Trimming took 4 bases from V and 7 from J, leaving 25 bases between them. In germline, CDR1 is DFQATT, CDR2 SNEGSKA (reference sequence). This CDR3 is CSATSIPGEYLSGELFF. DNA of the CDR3: TGCAGTGCTACCTCCATCCCCGGAGAGTATTTGAGCGGGGAGCTGTTTTTT.

This clonotype has a count of ten or more. This chain links TRBV13 with TRBJ2-5; D may match TRBD1 or TRBD2 (6 bases each). This CDR3 is 12 amino acids long. V was shortened by 6 bases and J by 4 bases, with 9 bases between the two germline ends. Germline values: CDR1 PRHDT, CDR2 FYEKMQ (reference sequence). The CDR3 reads CASSRGRETQYF. In DNA form, the CDR3 reads TGTGCCAGCAGTCGGGGGCGAGAGACCCAGTACTTC.

This clonotype was counted many times. The chain is built from TRBV5-4 and TRBJ1-4, with D tentatively TRBD1 (6 bases). The CDR3 loop spans 15 amino acids. Germline CDR1 and CDR2: SGHNT and YYREEE (reference sequence). V dropped 3 bases and J dropped 0 bases, with 9 bases sitting between them. This CDR3 reads CASSSDSATNEKLFF. For the CDR3, the DNA is TGTGCCAGCAGCTCGGACAGTGCAACTAATGAAAAACTGTTTTTT.

This clonotype was found many times. V gene TRBV27 combines with J gene TRBJ1-5, with D perhaps matching TRBD1 (5 bases). The germline gives CDR1 MNHEY, CDR2 SMNVEV (reference sequence). The CDR3 is 15 amino acids. Trimming pared 7 bases from V and 4 bases from J, leaving 17 bases between. The CDR3 DNA is TGTGCCAGCAACCCCCCCGGACACCCTAATCAGCCCCAGCATTTT. Protein: CASNPPGHPNQPQHF.

This clonotype came up many times. The J gene is TRBJ1-3, the V gene TRBV6-6; TRBD1 might be the D (5 bases). Trimming stripped 2 bases from V and 7 bases from J, with 12 bases between. Germline lookup yields CDR1 MNHNY and CDR2 SVGAGI (reference sequence). The CDR3 runs to 14 residues. As DNA, the CDR3 is TGTGCCAGCAGTTACCCGGGGGGGAGCAACACCATATATTTT. As protein: CASSYPGGSNTIYF.

This clonotype occurred many times. V usage is TRBV14 and J usage is TRBJ2-3, with a tentative D call TRBD2 (7 bases). This CDR3 comprises 17 residues. V dropped 1 base and J dropped 5 bases, with 19 bases sitting between them. CDR1 is SGHDN, CDR2 FVKESK, per germline. The CDR3 bases are TGTGCCAGCAGCCAAGCCGGGGGGCTTCCATCCAGAGATACGCAGTATTTT. This codes for CASSQAGGLPSRDTQYF.

This clonotype has ten or more counts. This rearrangement joins TRBV7-2 to TRBJ1-5; D is undetermined. The CDR3 loop spans 15 amino acids. Germline V CDR1 and CDR2: SGHTA, FQGNSA. Trimming left V 1 base short and J 1 base short, with 8 bases between. The CDR3 loop reads CASSLGGSSNQPQHF. Written as DNA, the CDR3 is TGTGCCAGCAGCTTAGGGGGTAGCAGCAATCAGCCCCAGCATTTT.

This clonotype has just a few counts. The genes are TRBV12-3 or TRBV12-4 and TRBJ1-2, with D unclear. V was pared by 3 bases and J by 5 bases, with 7 bases between. This CDR3 comprises 12 residues. In DNA form, the CDR3 reads TGTGCCAGCAGTTTGGGGTTATATGGCTACACCTTC. It yields the protein CASSLGLYGYTF.

There are many counts of this clonotype. CDR3 region: CASSSPEYNEKLFF. The CDR3 coding sequence is TGTGCCAGCAGCTCCCCCGAGTATAATGAAAAACTGTTTTTT. The J gene is TRBJ1-4, the V gene TRBV7-2; D gene ambiguous. The CDR3 contains 14 residues. Germline V gene data show CDR1 as SGHTA and CDR2 as FQGNSA. Trimming shortened V by 4 bases and J by 4 bases, and 10 bases separated the two germline ends. Full variable domain (outside the CDR3, taken from reference TRBV7-2 and TRBJ1-4): GAGVSQSPSNKVTEKGKDVELRCDPISGHTALYWYRQSLGQGLEFLIYFQGNSAPDKSGLPSDRFSAERTGGSVSTLTIQRTQQEDSAVYLCASSSPEYNEKLFFGSGTQLSVL.

This clonotype was observed many times. V gene TRBV7-2 combines with J gene TRBJ2-1; no definite D call. The CDR3 loop spans 12 amino acids. Germline-derived CDR1 and CDR2 are SGHTA and FQGNSA. The germline V and J ends were trimmed by 5 bases and 10 bases, with 12 bases remaining between them. The CDR3 coding sequence is TGTGCCAGCAGCGAAACCTACAGAGAGCAGTTCTTC. Its translation: CASSETYREQFF.

This clonotype appeared many times. The chain couples TRBV29-1 to TRBJ2-1; D is possibly TRBD1 (6 bases). There are 16 residues in the CDR3. Per the germline V gene, CDR1 is SQVTM and CDR2 is ANQGSEA. Trimming pared 5 bases from V and 5 bases from J, leaving 22 bases between. CDR3 nucleotides: TGCAGCGTTCACAGGGCCAGGGTCGCAAATCACAATGAGCAGTTCTTC. Translating it yields CSVHRARVANHNEQFF.

In its sample, this clonotype was seen many times. V is TRBV6-5 and J is TRBJ2-1; possibly TRBD1 or TRBD2 for D (6 bases each). This CDR3 is 13 amino acids long. The germline V gene encodes CDR1 MNHEY and CDR2 SVGAGI. V was shortened by 5 bases and J by 9 bases, with 14 bases between the two germline ends. The CDR3 DNA is TGTGCCAGCAGTGGAGTCGAGGGGGGTGAGCAGTTCTTC. Protein sequence: CASSGVEGGEQFF.

This clonotype was counted at least ten times. The chain is built from TRBV12-3 or TRBV12-4 and TRBJ2-1; a possible D gene is TRBD2 (7 bases). There are 15 residues in the CDR3. V was cut by 4 bases and J by 3 bases, with 13 bases left in between. This CDR3 reads CASSSGGGGYNEQFF. The CDR3 nucleotides read TGTGCCAGCAGTTCTGGGGGCGGGGGCTACAATGAGCAGTTCTTC.

This clonotype was counted ten times or more. The chain is built from TRBV21-1 and TRBJ2-7; the table's D call TRBD2 went unverified against the DNA. TRBV21-1 is labeled a pseudogene. The CDR3 runs to 18 residues. The DNA of the CDR3 is TGTGCCAGCACCAAGGTCACTAGCGGGGGCCTCGACCCCTACGAGCAGTACTTC. Translation: CASTKVTSGGLDPYEQYF.

This clonotype was seen repeatedly, ten times or more. The chain joins TRBV20-1 to TRBJ2-2; 7 positions agree with TRBD2. The CDR3 covers 18 residues. Germline assignment: CDR1 DFQATT and CDR2 SNEGSKA (reference sequence). With V trimmed by 0 bases and J by 6 bases, 16 bases remained unmatched. The CDR3 sequence: CSARDPLVGGGMAGELFF. CDR3 nucleotide sequence: TGCAGTGCTAGAGATCCCCTCGTAGGCGGGGGTATGGCCGGGGAGCTGTTTTTT.

V and J are TRBV12-3 or TRBV12-4 and TRBJ1-2; 7 bases are shared with TRBD1. The CDR3 is 13 amino acids. The ends lost 5 bases at V and 8 bases at J; junction bases unmatched: 8. In DNA, the CDR3 is TGTGCCAGCAGTAGGACAGGATCTTTCGGCTACACCTTC. Residues: CASSRTGSFGYTF.

There are many counts of this clonotype. The chain couples TRBV6-5 to TRBJ2-3, with D maybe TRBD1 (6 bases). Per germline, CDR1 MNHEY and CDR2 SVGAGI. Trimming pared 0 bases from V and 14 bases from J, leaving 15 bases between. This CDR3 spans 13 amino acids. The CDR3 DNA reads as TGTGCCAGCAGTTACTCGAGGGACACCCTCGCGTATTTT. It yields the protein CASSYSRDTLAYF.

In this sample, this clonotype turned up a few times. This chain uses TRBV4-3 with TRBJ2-3, with 9 bases fitting TRBD2. The CDR3 is 17 amino acids. Germline CDR1 is LGHNA and CDR2 is YSLEER. V gave up 0 bases and J gave up 4 bases; unmatched junction bases: 8. The CDR3 sequence: CASSQDLASGVADTQYF. The CDR3 nucleotides read TGCGCCAGCAGCCAAGATTTGGCTAGCGGGGTGGCAGATACGCAGTATTTT.

The gene calls are TRBV5-6 and TRBJ2-1, with D perhaps TRBD1 (6 bases). Germline V gene data show CDR1 as SGHDT and CDR2 as YYEEEE. CDR3 length: 16 amino acids. Trimming cost V 4 bases and J 0 bases, with 14 bases left between them. CDR3 amino acids: CASSAQGFGSYNEQFF. DNA of the CDR3: TGTGCCAGCAGCGCGCAGGGGTTCGGCTCCTACAATGAGCAGTTCTTC.

There are many counts of this clonotype. V usage is TRBV18 and J usage is TRBJ2-3; D is unresolved. V shed 0 bases and J shed 5 bases, with 6 bases lying between them. Looked up from germline, CDR1 is KGHSH and CDR2 is LQKENI. This CDR3 has 13 residues. DNA for the CDR3: TGTGCCAGCTCACCACCGGTGGGAGATACGCAGTATTTT. The encoded protein is CASSPPVGDTQYF. The full variable domain, with the rest looked up from reference TRBV18 and TRBJ2-3, is NAGVMQNPRHLVRRRGQEARLRCSPMKGHSHVYWYRQLPEEGLKFMVYLQKENIIDESGMPKERFSAEFPKEGPSILRIQQVVRGDSAAYFCASSPPVGDTQYFGPGTRLTVL.

This clonotype was picked up many times. The rearrangement links TRBV20-1 to TRBJ2-7; D ambiguous. Trimming took 6 bases from V and 6 from J, leaving 12 bases between them. Germline loops: CDR1 DFQATT, CDR2 SNEGSKA (reference sequence). The CDR3 is made up of 11 amino acids. The CDR3 is CSAGNWGEQYF. The DNA for the CDR3 is TGCAGTGCGGGCAACTGGGGCGAGCAGTACTTC.

This clonotype showed up many times. This chain connects TRBV20-1 to TRBJ1-2; D is possibly TRBD1 (5 bases). Germline CDR1 is DFQATT and CDR2 is SNEGSKA (reference sequence). This CDR3 is 12 amino acids long. Trimming left V 5 bases short and J 4 bases short, with 11 bases between. This CDR3 reads CSAAPGPYGYTF. CDR3 bases: TGCAGTGCTGCACCGGGACCCTATGGCTACACCTTC.

The chain couples TRBV12-3 or TRBV12-4 to TRBJ2-7, with 8 bases identical to TRBD1. The CDR3 is 15 amino acids. The V and J ends lost 8 bases and 3 bases, in that order; junction bases with no gene match: 12. CDR3 bases: TGTGCCAGCGGAGGGGGGACAGGCGCCGGCTACGAGCAGTACTTC. It yields the protein CASGGGTGAGYEQYF.

This chain joins TRBV6-5 and TRBJ1-6, with D maybe TRBD1 (5 bases). Germline CDR1 and CDR2: MNHEY and SVGAGI. Trimming removed 5 bases at V and 7 bases at J, with 9 bases between. The CDR3 sequence is 13 residues long. The CDR3 is CASSRGTNSPLHF. The CDR3 coding sequence is TGTGCCAGCAGTCGAGGGACGAATTCACCCCTCCACTTT.

V usage is TRBV6-1 and J usage is TRBJ1-1; D call uncertain. CDR1 is MNHNS and CDR2 is SASEGT in the germline V gene. The CDR3 totals 13 residues. V was cut by 5 bases and J by 5 bases, with 12 bases left in between. This CDR3 is CASSPTRVTEAFF. CDR3 nucleotide sequence: TGTGCCAGCAGTCCGACTCGGGTAACTGAAGCTTTCTTT.